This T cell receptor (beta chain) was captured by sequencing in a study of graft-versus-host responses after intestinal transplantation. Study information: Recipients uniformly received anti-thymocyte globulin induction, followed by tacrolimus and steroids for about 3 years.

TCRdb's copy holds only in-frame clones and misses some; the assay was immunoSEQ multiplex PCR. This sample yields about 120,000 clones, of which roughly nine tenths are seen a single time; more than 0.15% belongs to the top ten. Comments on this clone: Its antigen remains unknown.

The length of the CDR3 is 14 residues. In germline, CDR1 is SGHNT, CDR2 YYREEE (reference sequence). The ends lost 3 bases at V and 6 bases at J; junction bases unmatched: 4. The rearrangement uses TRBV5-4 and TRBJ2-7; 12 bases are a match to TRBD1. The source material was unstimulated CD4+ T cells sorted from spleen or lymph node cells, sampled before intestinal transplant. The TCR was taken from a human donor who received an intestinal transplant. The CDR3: CASSSGQGAGEQYF. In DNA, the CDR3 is TGTGCCAGCAGCTCGGGACAGGGGGCGGGCGAGCAGTACTTC.